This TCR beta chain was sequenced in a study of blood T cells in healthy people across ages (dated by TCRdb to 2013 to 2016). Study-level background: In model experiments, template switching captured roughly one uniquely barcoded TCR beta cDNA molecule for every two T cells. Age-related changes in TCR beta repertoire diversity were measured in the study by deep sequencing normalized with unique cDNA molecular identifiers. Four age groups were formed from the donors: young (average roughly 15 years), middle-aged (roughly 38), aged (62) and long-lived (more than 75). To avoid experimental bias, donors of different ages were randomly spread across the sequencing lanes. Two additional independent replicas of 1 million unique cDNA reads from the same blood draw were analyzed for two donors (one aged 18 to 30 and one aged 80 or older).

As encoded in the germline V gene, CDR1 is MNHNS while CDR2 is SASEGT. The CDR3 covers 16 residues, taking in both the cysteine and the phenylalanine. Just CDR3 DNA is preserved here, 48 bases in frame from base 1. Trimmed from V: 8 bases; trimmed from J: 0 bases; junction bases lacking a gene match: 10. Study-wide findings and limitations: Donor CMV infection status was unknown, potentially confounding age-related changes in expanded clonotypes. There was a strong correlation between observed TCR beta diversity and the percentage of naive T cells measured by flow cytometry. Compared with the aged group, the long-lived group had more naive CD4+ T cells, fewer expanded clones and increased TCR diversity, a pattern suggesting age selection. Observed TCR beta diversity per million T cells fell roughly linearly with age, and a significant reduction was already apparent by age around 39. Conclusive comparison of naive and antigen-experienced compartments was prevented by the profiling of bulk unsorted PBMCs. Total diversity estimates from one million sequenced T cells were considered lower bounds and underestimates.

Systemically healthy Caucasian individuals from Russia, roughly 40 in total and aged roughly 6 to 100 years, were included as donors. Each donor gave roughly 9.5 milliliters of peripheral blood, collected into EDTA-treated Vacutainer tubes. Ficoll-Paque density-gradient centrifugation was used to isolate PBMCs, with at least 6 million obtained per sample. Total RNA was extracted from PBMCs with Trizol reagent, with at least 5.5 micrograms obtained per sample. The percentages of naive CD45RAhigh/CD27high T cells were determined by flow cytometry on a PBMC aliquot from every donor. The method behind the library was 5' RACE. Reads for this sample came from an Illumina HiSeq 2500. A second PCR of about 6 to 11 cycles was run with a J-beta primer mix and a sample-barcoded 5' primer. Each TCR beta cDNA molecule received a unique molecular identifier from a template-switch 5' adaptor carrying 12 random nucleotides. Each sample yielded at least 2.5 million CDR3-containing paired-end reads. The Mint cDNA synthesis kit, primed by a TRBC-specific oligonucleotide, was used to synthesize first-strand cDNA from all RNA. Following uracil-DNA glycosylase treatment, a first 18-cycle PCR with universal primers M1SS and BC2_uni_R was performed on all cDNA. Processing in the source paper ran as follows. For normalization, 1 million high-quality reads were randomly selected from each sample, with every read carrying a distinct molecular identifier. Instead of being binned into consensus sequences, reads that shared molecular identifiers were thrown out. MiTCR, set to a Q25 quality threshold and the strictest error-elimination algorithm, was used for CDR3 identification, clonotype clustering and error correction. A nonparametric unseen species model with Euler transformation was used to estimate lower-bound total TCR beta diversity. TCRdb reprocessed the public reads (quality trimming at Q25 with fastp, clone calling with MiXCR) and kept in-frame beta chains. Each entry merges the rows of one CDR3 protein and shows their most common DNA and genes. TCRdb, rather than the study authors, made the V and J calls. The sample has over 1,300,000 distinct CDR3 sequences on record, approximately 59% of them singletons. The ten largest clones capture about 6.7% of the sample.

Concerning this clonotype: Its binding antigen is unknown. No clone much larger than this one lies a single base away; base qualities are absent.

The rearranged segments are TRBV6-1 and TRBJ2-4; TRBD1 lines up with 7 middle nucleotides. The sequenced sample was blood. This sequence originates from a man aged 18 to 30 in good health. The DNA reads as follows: TGTGCCAGCCTACAGGGGCCGCACCTAGCCAAAAACATTCAGTACTTC. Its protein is CASLQGPHLAKNIQYF.